The entry below gives a single T cell receptor beta chain sequence along with its context. Its antigen is still unknown. Each CDR3 protein gets one entry after TCRdb re-called the 5' RACE reads with MiXCR. The sample yields 5,800 or so distinct CDR3 sequences, 13% seen once. Noted time point: sample taken at primary tumor resection. Whole RNA came from tumor, nontumor lung or frozen PBMC and was sequenced without being sorted. This specimen comes from a study of spatial heterogeneity in lung cancer. Study-wide results and caveats: Of the expanded TCRs, ubiquitous and regional counts tracked the counts of ubiquitous and regional nonsynonymous mutations, respectively. In tumors, expanded intratumoral alpha and beta TCR counts tracked mutation counts.

The TCR originated in a female donor with early-stage non-small cell lung cancer. Source: lung tumor tissue, taken at surgery.

This CDR3 is CASSLAASAQETQYF. The CDR3, as DNA: TGTGCCAGCAGCTTAGCGGCTAGCGCACAAGAGACCCAGTACTTC. The chain uses TRBV7-6 and TRBJ2-5; a weak D match, TRBD2 (6 bases). With 0 bases removed from V and 2 bases from J, the gap between germline ends came to 10 bases. Germline V gives CDR1 SGHVS, CDR2 FNYEAQ. The CDR3 covers 15 residues.